This entry is about one TCR beta chain. This entry belongs to a study of neoadjuvant anti-PD-1 for oral cavity cancer. The method was immunoSEQ multiplex PCR; TCRdb's version includes in-frame clones alone and lacks a portion of them. The data hold 14,000 to 15,000 clones, with 40% observed a single time. The CDR3 covers 14 residues. V was pared by 2 bases and J by 5 bases, with 13 bases between. Germline CDR1 and CDR2: SGHRS and YFSETQ. Time point denoted: after neoadjuvant nivolumab, at surgical resection. Cohort: HPV-negative, locally advanced oral cavity squamous cell carcinoma patients. The sequencing used tumor tissue, collected after nivolumab (anti-PD-1) treatment. This TCR came from a person aged 35-79 years with oral cavity squamous cell carcinoma. The rearrangement joins TRBV5-1 to TRBJ2-5, with D possibly TRBD1 on 5 matching bases. CDR3 sequence: CASSLQDPRETQYF. The CDR3 bases are TGCGCCAGCAGCTTACAGGACCCCCGGGAGACCCAGTACTTC.